There are many counts of the clone carrying this T cell receptor (beta chain). This sample was taken from a study of T-cell memory formation after mild COVID-19. UMIs and sample barcodes were carried by the TCR alpha and TCR beta cDNA libraries that 5'RACE produced using constant-segment primers. TCRdb re-called the 5' RACE reads through MiXCR, storing one row per CDR3 protein. The repertoire holds about 240,000 distinct CDR3 sequences, with around 10% as singletons. This CDR3 spans 16 amino acids. Trimming removed 4 bases from V and 9 bases from J, with 21 bases in between. Germline V lookup: CDR1 KGHDR, CDR2 SFDVKD.

The receptor was derived from a man younger than 35 who had mild COVID-19 (a few samples of this study predate the infection). Cell type and time point are not known. Source material: PBMCs or a T cell subset sorted from them (not recorded which). V gene TRBV24-1 combines with J gene TRBJ2-4, with D perhaps TRBD1 or TRBD2 (6 bases each). The CDR3 sequence: CATSDPGEGDRGIQYF. The CDR3 DNA sequence: TGTGCCACCAGTGACCCGGGAGAGGGGGATCGGGGCATTCAGTACTTC.